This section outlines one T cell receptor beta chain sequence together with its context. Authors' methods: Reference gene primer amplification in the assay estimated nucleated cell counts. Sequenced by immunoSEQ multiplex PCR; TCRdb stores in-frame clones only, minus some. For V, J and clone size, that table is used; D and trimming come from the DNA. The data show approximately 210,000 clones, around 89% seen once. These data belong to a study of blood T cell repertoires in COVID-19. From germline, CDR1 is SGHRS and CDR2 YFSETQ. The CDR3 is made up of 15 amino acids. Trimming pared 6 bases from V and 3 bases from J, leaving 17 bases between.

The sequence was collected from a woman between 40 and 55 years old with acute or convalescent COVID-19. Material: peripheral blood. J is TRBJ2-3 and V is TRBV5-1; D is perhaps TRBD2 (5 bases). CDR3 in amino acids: CASNRGLALTDTQYF. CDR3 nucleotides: TGCGCCAGCAACCGTGGGCTAGCTCTAACAGATACGCAGTATTTT. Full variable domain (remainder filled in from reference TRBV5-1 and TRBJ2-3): KAGVTQTPRYLIKTRGQQVTLSCSPISGHRSVSWYQQTPGQGLQFLFEYFSETQRNKGNFPGRFSGRQFSNSRSEMNVSTLELGDSALYLCASNRGLALTDTQYFGPGTRLTVL.